This TCR beta chain was recovered during a study of breast tumors, draining lymph nodes, adjacent tissues. This clonotype is categorized as medium-sized. In TCRdb, the multiplex PCR reads were re-called with MiXCR into one record per CDR3 protein. The sample includes about 13,000 distinct CDR3 sequences, 50% of them seen just once. This CDR3 comprises 16 residues. V lost 0 bases and J 3 bases, leaving 15 bases between the germline ends. The germline CDR1 and CDR2 sequences are DFQATT and SNEGSKA (reference sequence). The specimen sequenced was tumor-adjacent breast tissue. The chain joins TRBV20-1 to TRBJ2-1, with D possibly TRBD2 on 6 matching bases. This receptor was taken from a female donor with breast cancer. Some clones in this sample may be carry-over from other donors' samples. The CDR3 DNA sequence: TGCAGTGCTAGAGACCCCTCAGCGGGCCTCTACAATGAGCAGTTCTTC. This translates into CSARDPSAGLYNEQFF.